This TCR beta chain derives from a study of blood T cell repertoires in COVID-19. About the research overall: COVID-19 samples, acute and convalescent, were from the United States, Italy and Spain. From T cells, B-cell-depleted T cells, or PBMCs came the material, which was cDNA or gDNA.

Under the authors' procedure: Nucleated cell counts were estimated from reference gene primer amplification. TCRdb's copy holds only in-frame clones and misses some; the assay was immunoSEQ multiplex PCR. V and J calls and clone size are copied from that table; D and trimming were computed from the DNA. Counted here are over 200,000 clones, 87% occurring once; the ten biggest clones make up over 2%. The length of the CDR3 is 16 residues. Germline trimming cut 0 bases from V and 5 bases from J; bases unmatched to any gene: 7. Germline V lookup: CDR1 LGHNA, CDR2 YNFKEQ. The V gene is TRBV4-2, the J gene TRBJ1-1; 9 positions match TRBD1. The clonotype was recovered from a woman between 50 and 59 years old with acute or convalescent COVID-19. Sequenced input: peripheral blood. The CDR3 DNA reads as TGTGCCAGCAGCCAAGATCTTAGACAGGGGGAGACTGAAGCTTTCTTT. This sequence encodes CASSQDLRQGETEAFF.